This T cell receptor (beta chain) was identified in a study of spatial heterogeneity in lung cancer. Turning to the study itself: Beta-chain sequences were consistently detected more often than alpha-chain sequences. Across the raw uncorrected reads, a unique TCR and UMI combination was observed, on average, more than ten times.

Described time point: sample taken at primary tumor resection. The input material, whole RNA from tumor, nontumor lung or frozen PBMC, was sequenced unsorted. The 60 to 90 donors had untreated early-stage non-small cell lung cancer. This clonotype was observed a few times. Individually, TCR cDNA molecules were each labelled with a unique molecular identifier. TCRdb passed the 5' RACE reads through MiXCR, listing each CDR3 protein once. The sample holds 7,000 or so distinct CDR3 sequences, about 5% seen once. Per the germline V gene, CDR1 is SNHLY and CDR2 is FYNNEI. Trimming took 9 bases from V and 4 from J, leaving 16 bases between them. The length of the CDR3 is 14 residues.

The clonotype was recovered from a female donor with early-stage non-small cell lung cancer. The V and J genes are TRBV2 and TRBJ2-1; D perhaps matches TRBD2 (6 bases). The source was normal lung tissue next to the tumor, collected at surgery. This CDR3 is CASENGTQYNEQFF. CDR3 DNA: TGTGCCAGTGAAAACGGGACTCAATACAATGAGCAGTTCTTC.